The 24 T cell receptor beta chains below come from one sample, sequenced in a study of response to subunit inactivated influenza vaccine. MiXCR, run by TCRdb on the RT-PCR reads, gives a single entry per CDR3 protein. The sample records about 480,000 distinct CDR3 sequences, approximately 10% being singletons. The sample in question was PBMCs from blood, obtained roughly 45 days after vaccination. The receptors derive from a middle-aged man who received an inactivated influenza vaccine.

This clonotype has just a few counts. This chain joins TRBV5-1 and TRBJ2-3; D remains ambiguous. The ends were cut back, 4 bases at V and 4 bases at J, with 13 bases in the middle. The length of the CDR3 is 14 residues. Germline V CDR1 and CDR2: SGHRS, YFSETQ. For the CDR3, the DNA is TGCGCCAGCAGCCCTCGCCAGGCAGCAGATACGCAGTATTTT. Protein sequence: CASSPRQAADTQYF.

The chain carries TRBV4-2 and TRBJ2-5; tentative D call: TRBD2 (5 bases). The germline V gene encodes CDR1 LGHNA and CDR2 YNFKEQ. With 4 bases removed from V and 2 bases from J, the gap between germline ends came to 11 bases. The CDR3 has 14 residues. The CDR3 protein is CASSPLGVQETQYF. CDR3 sequence (DNA): TGTGCCAGCAGCCCTCTCGGGGTTCAAGAGACCCAGTACTTC.

This clonotype was seen more than once but under ten times. This chain connects TRBV3-1 to TRBJ1-6; D ambiguous. CDR3 size: 15 residues. V gave up 1 base and J gave up 6 bases, with 10 bases separating them. Germline CDR1 LGHDT, CDR2 YNNKEL (reference sequence). CDR3 protein: CASSQASGFNSPLHF. In DNA form, the CDR3 reads TGTGCCAGCAGCCAAGCGTCAGGCTTTAATTCACCCCTCCACTTT. Full variable domain (rest looked up from reference TRBV3-1 and TRBJ1-6): DTAVSQTPKYLVTQMGNDKSIKCEQNLGHDTMYWYKQDSKKFLKIMFSYNNKELIINETVPNRFSPKSPDKAHLNLHINSLELGDSAVYFCASSQASGFNSPLHFGNGTRLTVT.

V is TRBV20-1 and J is TRBJ1-2; D call uncertain. With 0 bases removed from V and 6 bases from J, the gap between germline ends came to 11 bases. CDR3 length: 13 residues. Germline V CDR1 and CDR2: DFQATT, SNEGSKA (reference sequence). The CDR3 protein is CSARDRTVHGYTF. For the CDR3, the DNA is TGCAGTGCTAGAGATAGGACGGTCCATGGCTACACCTTC.

This chain joins TRBV6-2 or TRBV6-3 and TRBJ2-3; D is unresolved. Per the germline V gene, CDR1 is MNHEY and CDR2 is SVGEGT. V was pared by 0 bases and J by 4 bases, with 8 bases between. The CDR3 is 14 amino acids. This CDR3 reads CASSYSRTSDTQYF. DNA of the CDR3: TGTGCCAGCAGTTACTCCAGGACCTCAGATACGCAGTATTTT.

This clonotype has a handful of counts. The chain recombines TRBV20-1 with TRBJ2-7, with 8 bases identical to TRBD2. CDR3 length equals 12 residues. Trimming took 3 bases from V and 7 from J; bases not matched to a gene: 5. In germline, CDR1 is DFQATT, CDR2 SNEGSKA (reference sequence). Written as DNA, the CDR3 is TGCAGTGCTAGCAGCGGGGGAGGTGAGCAGTACTTC. It translates to CSASSGGGEQYF.

This clonotype was observed many times. The chain joins TRBV10-3 to TRBJ2-5; 8 bases map to TRBD2. The length of the CDR3 is 13 residues. Germline V gene data show CDR1 as ENHRY and CDR2 as SYGVKD. Unmatched junction bases numbered 8, after V lost 10 bases and J lost 4 bases. CDR3 protein: CATGLAGRETQYF. The CDR3 DNA reads as TGTGCCACTGGACTAGCAGGGCGAGAGACCCAGTACTTC.

This clonotype was counted only a few times. The chain couples TRBV20-1 to TRBJ2-7, with 11 bases fitting TRBD2. CDR1 is DFQATT, CDR2 SNEGSKA, per germline (reference sequence). J was trimmed by 3 bases and V by 5 bases; bases with no gene match: 6. The CDR3 length is 14 residues. CDR3: CSAERLAGFYEQYF. DNA for the CDR3: TGCAGTGCTGAAAGACTAGCGGGGTTCTACGAGCAGTACTTC.

The chain couples TRBV6-2 or TRBV6-3 to TRBJ1-1, with unresolved D. Trimming pared 2 bases from V and 1 base from J, leaving 8 bases between. The CDR3 length is 14 residues. Germline V CDR1 and CDR2: MNHEY, SVGEGT. Here the CDR3 reads CASSYPTSNTEAFF. Here the CDR3 DNA reads TGTGCCAGCAGTTACCCCACATCGAACACTGAAGCTTTCTTT.

This clonotype was detected a few times. The chain carries TRBV6-1 and TRBJ2-1, with 11 bases that match TRBD1. V lost 8 bases to trimming and J lost 9 bases; unmatched junction nucleotides: 9. Per germline, CDR1 MNHNS and CDR2 SASEGT. This CDR3 spans 14 amino acids. The CDR3 coding sequence is TGTGCCAGCGGAAGGGACAGGGGGGTCTCTGAGCAGTTCTTC. Translated: CASGRDRGVSEQFF.

The V and J genes are TRBV7-2 and TRBJ2-1, with D possibly called TRBD1 or TRBD2 (5 bases each). CDR1 is SGHTA, CDR2 FQGNSA, per germline. CDR3 length: 16 residues. V lost 4 bases and J lost 6, with 19 bases in between. CDR3 loop: CASSSPGTQEPNEQFF. CDR3 bases: TGTGCCAGCAGCTCCCCCGGGACGCAAGAGCCCAATGAGCAGTTCTTC. Drawing the rest from reference TRBV7-2 and TRBJ2-1, the complete variable domain is GAGVSQSPSNKVTEKGKDVELRCDPISGHTALYWYRQSLGQGLEFLIYFQGNSAPDKSGLPSDRFSAERTGGSVSTLTIQRTQQEDSAVYLCASSSPGTQEPNEQFFGPGTRLTVL.

This clonotype has at least ten counts. The gene calls are TRBV29-1 and TRBJ2-5; unclear D gene. The CDR3 sequence is 12 residues long. Trimming shortened V by 3 bases and J by 4 bases, and 9 bases separated the two germline ends. The V gene's germline CDR1 is SQVTM and CDR2 ANQGSEA. The CDR3 sequence: CSVEVRSETQYF. CDR3 bases: TGCAGCGTTGAGGTCAGGTCAGAGACCCAGTACTTC.

The chain's CDR3 is CASSQAPGYNEQFF. CDR3 coding DNA: TGCGCCAGCAGCCAAGCACCGGGATACAATGAGCAGTTCTTC. The V and J genes are TRBV4-3 and TRBJ2-1; TRBD2 is a possible D gene (5 bases). V shed 1 base and J shed 4 bases, with 8 bases lying between them. The CDR3 loop spans 14 amino acids. Germline CDR1 is LGHNA and CDR2 is YSLEER.

The J gene is TRBJ1-1, the V gene TRBV4-1; D unclear. V lost 0 bases and J 6 bases, leaving 14 bases between the germline ends. Looked up from germline, CDR1 is MGHRA and CDR2 is YSYEKL. The CDR3 length is 15 residues. The CDR3 DNA is TGCGCCAGCAGCCAAGATCGGGTTAGAACCGCTGAAGCTTTCTTT. Its protein is CASSQDRVRTAEAFF.

J is TRBJ1-1 and V is TRBV7-6; no clear D gene. V shed 0 bases and J shed 5 bases, with 10 bases lying between them. CDR1 and CDR2 (germline): SGHVS, FNYEAQ. This CDR3 region has 14 residues. Here the CDR3 DNA reads TGTGCCAGCAGCTTAGCTGGGATAGGAACTGAAGCTTTCTTT. Translating gives CASSLAGIGTEAFF.

This clonotype has more than one count but fewer than ten. The chain couples TRBV4-2 to TRBJ2-7, with D unclear. V was cut by 0 bases and J by 7 bases, with 13 bases left in between. The CDR3 loop spans 14 amino acids. Germline V gene data show CDR1 as LGHNA and CDR2 as YNFKEQ. DNA of the CDR3: TGTGCCAGCAGCCAAGATAGAATAGCAACGGAGCAGTACTTC. Amino acids: CASSQDRIATEQYF.

This clonotype has only a few counts. The chain couples TRBV10-3 to TRBJ2-1; 9 positions match TRBD1. The CDR3 is 14 amino acids. V shed 3 bases and J 6 bases; nucleotides not matched to a gene: 3. Per the germline V gene, CDR1 is ENHRY and CDR2 is SYGVKD. The DNA of the CDR3 is TGTGCCATCAGTGAAAGGGACAGGGCCAATGAGCAGTTCTTC. As protein: CAISERDRANEQFF.

This clonotype was seen many times. This chain links TRBV7-2 with TRBJ2-3, with 9 bases aligning to TRBD1. The V gene's germline CDR1 is SGHTA and CDR2 FQGNSA. The CDR3 contains 15 residues. J was trimmed by 5 bases and V by 4 bases; bases with no gene match: 7. The CDR3 region has the DNA TGTGCCAGCAGCTCCGGGACAGGGCTCAAAGATACGCAGTATTTT. This encodes CASSSGTGLKDTQYF.

This clonotype showed up just a few times. The chain employs TRBV29-1 and TRBJ2-7; 9 bases map to TRBD1. Trimming removed 4 bases from V and 3 bases from J; junction bases left unmatched: 7. Looked up from germline, CDR1 is SQVTM and CDR2 is ANQGSEA. The CDR3 length is 14 residues. The CDR3 nucleotides are TGCAGCGTTGGGGAGGGACAGGGAAACTACGAGCAGTACTTC. Its protein is CSVGEGQGNYEQYF.

A few counts support this clonotype. This chain links TRBV6-2 or TRBV6-3 with TRBJ2-3; D is undetermined. Germline values: CDR1 MNHEY, CDR2 SVGEGT. This CDR3 has 13 residues. Trimming pared 5 bases from V and 9 bases from J, leaving 15 bases between. The CDR3 loop reads CASSPSQRATQYF. In nucleotides, the CDR3 is TGTGCCAGCAGTCCGAGCCAGCGCGCCACGCAGTATTTT.

V is TRBV5-1 and J is TRBJ2-7; possible D gene TRBD2, 6 bases. The CDR3 runs to 15 residues. Trimming stripped 8 bases from V and 1 base from J, with 19 bases between. Germline-derived CDR1 and CDR2 are SGHRS and YFSETQ. CDR3 region: CASQLSGGASYEQYF. CDR3 sequence (DNA): TGCGCCAGTCAGCTATCGGGCGGGGCGTCCTACGAGCAGTACTTC.

The sample holds a few counts of this clonotype. The V call is TRBV12-3 or TRBV12-4, the J call TRBJ1-1; D remains unclear. This CDR3 has 11 residues. V lost 3 bases to trimming and J lost 8 bases, with 7 bases between them. As DNA, the CDR3 is TGTGCCAGCAGTTTTACTCGGGAAGCTTTCTTT. This encodes CASSFTREAFF.

There are a few counts of this clonotype. The V call is TRBV9, the J call TRBJ2-2, with unresolved D. CDR1 SGDLS and CDR2 YYNGEE come from the germline V gene. The CDR3 totals 14 residues. V was pared by 0 bases and J by 6 bases, with 9 bases between. The CDR3 DNA sequence: TGTGCCAGCAGCGTAGTCCCCATCTCCGGGGAGCTGTTTTTT. Its protein is CASSVVPISGELFF.

There are a few counts of this clonotype. The chain has TRBV6-1 and TRBJ2-2; the D is unclear. Per germline, CDR1 MNHNS and CDR2 SASEGT. V lost 6 bases and J lost 5, with 10 bases in between. The CDR3 covers 13 residues. The CDR3 DNA follows: TGTGCCAGCAGCAAGGACGGTACCGGGGAGCTGTTTTTT. This translates into CASSKDGTGELFF.